Sequencing of this T cell receptor beta chain was carried out in a study of early T cells in non-severe SARS-CoV-2 infection. The germline gives CDR1 DFQATT, CDR2 SNEGSKA (reference sequence). The CDR3 consists of 13 residues. V was pared by 2 bases and J by 5 bases, with 10 bases between. This clonotype came up many times. TCRdb recomputed calls from the 5' RACE reads with MiXCR, one row per CDR3 protein. The data show around 46,000 distinct CDR3 sequences, 5% to 6.5% seen once. This sample comprised whole blood, obtained at baseline. This chain joins TRBV20-1 and TRBJ1-5; no clear D. The source of this sequence is an adult who was a healthcare worker with PCR-confirmed SARS-CoV-2 infection or an uninfected control (not recorded which). The CDR3 DNA follows: TGCAGTGCTAGATTCGGACCGGATCAGCCCCAGCATTTT. It specifies CSARFGPDQPQHF.